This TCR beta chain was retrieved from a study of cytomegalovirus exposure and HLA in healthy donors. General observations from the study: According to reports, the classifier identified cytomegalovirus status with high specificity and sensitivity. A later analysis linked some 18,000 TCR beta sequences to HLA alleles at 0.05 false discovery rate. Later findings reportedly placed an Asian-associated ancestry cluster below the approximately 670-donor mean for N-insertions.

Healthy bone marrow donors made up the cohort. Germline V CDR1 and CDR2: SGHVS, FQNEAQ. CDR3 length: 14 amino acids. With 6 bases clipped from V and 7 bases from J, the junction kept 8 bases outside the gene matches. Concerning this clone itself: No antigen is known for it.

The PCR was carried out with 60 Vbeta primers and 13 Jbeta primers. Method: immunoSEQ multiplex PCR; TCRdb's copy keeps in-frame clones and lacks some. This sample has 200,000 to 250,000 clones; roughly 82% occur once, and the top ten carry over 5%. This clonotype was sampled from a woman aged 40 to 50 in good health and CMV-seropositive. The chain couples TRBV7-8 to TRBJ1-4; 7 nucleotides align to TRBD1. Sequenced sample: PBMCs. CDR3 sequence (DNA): TGTGCCAGCAGAGGGGACAGCCTGTTTGAAAAACTGTTTTTT. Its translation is CASRGDSLFEKLFF.